This is a list of T cell receptor beta chains from one sample in a study of blood T cell repertoires in COVID-19. The method was immunoSEQ multiplex PCR; TCRdb's version includes in-frame clones alone and lacks a portion of them. Among about 230,000 clones, roughly 81% were seen once, and the ten largest hold around 1%. Input material: peripheral blood. The receptors derive from a man aged 40-50 years with acute or convalescent COVID-19. CDR3s include the opening cysteine and the closing phenylalanine or tryptophan. D genes are given only for firm matches. Clone sizes are given selectively: once, few, many, or a class where the clone is expanded.

V	size	D	length	J	CDR3	DNA
TRBV4-1	NA	TRBD1	15	TRBJ1-6	CASSPRQGDNSPLHF	TGCGCCAGCAGCCCCCGACAGGGTGATAATTCACCCCTCCACTTT
TRBV3-1/TRBV3-2	few	TRBD2	15	TRBJ2-7	CASSLTSGGAYEQYF	TGTGCCAGCAGCCTGACTAGCGGGGGGGCCTACGAGCAGTACTTC
TRBV7-3	NA	TRBD1	15	TRBJ2-2	CASSLGTGNTGELFF	TGTGCCAGCAGCTTAGGGACAGGGAACACCGGGGAGCTGTTTTTT
TRBV6-1	NA	TRBD1	16	TRBJ2-7	CASSATGGSKAYEQYF	TGTGCCAGCAGTGCCACAGGGGGCTCGAAAGCCTACGAGCAGTACTTC
TRBV7-9	NA	TRBD1	14	TRBJ1-1	CASSLQQGSVEAFF	TGTGCCAGCAGCTTACAACAGGGGAGTGTTGAGGCTTTCTTT
TRBV9	NA	NA	16	TRBJ1-3	CASSALSEPSGNTIYF	TGTGCCAGCAGTGCCTTGAGTGAACCCTCTGGAAACACCATATATTTT
TRBV2	NA	NA	15	TRBJ1-5	CASSSRGGSNQPQHF	TGTGCCAGCAGTTCCAGGGGAGGGAGCAATCAGCCCCAGCATTTT
TRBV7-9	NA	NA	16	TRBJ1-1	CASSSNSPQGITEAFF	TGTGCCAGCAGCTCTAATTCTCCACAGGGTATCACTGAAGCTTTCTTT
TRBV2	NA	NA	12	TRBJ2-2	CASSGGPGELFF	TGTGCCAGCAGTGGGGGGCCCGGGGAGCTGTTTTTT
TRBV11-1	once	TRBD2	14	TRBJ2-3	CASSLAAGEDTQYF	TGTGCCAGCAGCTTAGCAGCGGGGGAAGATACGCAGTATTTT
TRBV27	NA	NA	16	TRBJ2-1	CASSLLEGGVYNEQFF	TGTGCCAGCAGTTTATTGGAGGGGGGGGTCTACAATGAGCAGTTCTTC
TRBV6-5	NA	TRBD1	14	TRBJ1-1	CAAWRGQGRAEAFF	TGTGCCGCTTGGCGGGGACAGGGGAGGGCTGAAGCTTTCTTT
TRBV3-1/TRBV3-2	NA	NA	13	TRBJ1-2	CASSPKPRYGYTF	TGTGCCAGCAGCCCCAAGCCCCGCTATGGCTACACCTTC
TRBV5-6	few	TRBD1	15	TRBJ1-1	CASSFRQGTNTEAFF	TGTGCCAGCAGCTTCAGACAGGGGACCAACACTGAAGCTTTCTTT
TRBV7-9	NA	NA	14	TRBJ1-3	CASRFLSSGNTIYF	TGTGCCAGCAGGTTCCTGAGCTCTGGAAACACCATATATTTT
TRBV5-4	NA	NA	17	TRBJ2-3	CASRLTRQQTSTDTQYF	TGTGCCAGCAGACTAACCCGACAGCAAACTAGCACAGATACGCAGTATTTT
TRBV29-1	NA	TRBD1	13	TRBJ1-5	CSASGQSNQPQHF	TGCAGCGCTTCGGGACAGTCCAATCAGCCCCAGCATTTT
TRBV7-9	NA	NA	14	TRBJ1-2	CASSPSADYYGYTF	TGTGCCAGCAGCCCCTCCGCAGATTACTATGGCTACACCTTC
TRBV5-1	NA	NA	15	TRBJ1-2	CASSLAGTPGGGYTF	TGCGCCAGCAGCTTGGCCGGTACTCCCGGGGGTGGCTACACCTTC
TRBV9	NA	NA	18	TRBJ2-5	CASSVGLQGAIEQETQYF	TGTGCCAGCAGCGTAGGTTTACAGGGCGCCATAGAACAAGAGACCCAGTACTTC
TRBV29-1	NA	NA	16	TRBJ2-3	CSVEPQDRTSTDTQYF	TGCAGCGTTGAACCGCAGGACAGAACTAGCACAGATACGCAGTATTTT
TRBV5-1	once	TRBD1	17	TRBJ1-5	CASSLAPGQGGSQPQHF	TGCGCCAGCAGCTTGGCACCGGGACAGGGAGGAAGTCAGCCCCAGCATTTT
TRBV11-3	NA	TRBD1	13	TRBJ2-7	CASSPQDRGEQYF	TGTGCCAGCAGCCCCCAAGACAGGGGCGAGCAGTACTTC
TRBV10-3	NA	TRBD1	15	TRBJ1-3	CAIATGGFSGNTIYF	TGTGCCATAGCTACAGGGGGATTCTCTGGAAACACCATATATTTT
TRBV2	few	NA	12	TRBJ2-7	CASSAQSYEQYF	TGTGCCAGCAGTGCACAATCCTACGAGCAGTACTTC
TRBV5-5	NA	NA	15	TRBJ1-1	CASSSQQGRETEAFF	TGTGCCAGCAGCTCCCAACAGGGTAGAGAGACTGAAGCTTTCTTT
TRBV5-1	NA	TRBD1	16	TRBJ1-2	CASSLGDRGTGYGYTF	TGCGCCAGCAGCTTGGGAGACAGGGGGACAGGGTATGGCTACACCTTC
TRBV5-4	NA	NA	14	TRBJ1-4	CASSARGGDEKLFF	TGTGCCAGCAGCGCTCGGGGGGGCGACGAAAAACTGTTTTTT
TRBV15	NA	TRBD1	15	TRBJ1-4	CATSRDGRGNEKLFF	TGTGCCACCAGCAGAGATGGCAGGGGGAATGAAAAACTGTTTTTT
TRBV7-9	NA	NA	15	TRBJ1-4	CASSLAQGSDEKLFF	TGTGCCAGCAGCTTAGCGCAGGGGTCCGATGAAAAACTGTTTTTT
TRBV5-6	NA	NA	14	TRBJ2-5	CASSFTGPQETQYF	TGTGCCAGCAGCTTCACAGGGCCACAGGAGACCCAGTACTTC
TRBV5-1	NA	NA	19	TRBJ1-2	CASSLTVLGRLSANYGYTF	TGCGCCAGCAGCTTAACCGTTTTGGGCAGACTATCCGCTAACTATGGCTACACCTTC
TRBV6-6	NA	TRBD2	15	TRBJ2-7	CASRPSGANSYEQYF	TGTGCCAGCAGACCTAGCGGGGCTAACTCCTACGAGCAGTACTTC
TRBV9	few	TRBD2	15	TRBJ2-5	CASSSSGGIGETQYF	TGTGCCAGCAGCTCCTCCGGGGGGATTGGAGAGACCCAGTACTTC
TRBV9	NA	TRBD1	14	TRBJ1-2	CASSGSQGAKGYTF	TGTGCCAGCAGCGGCTCACAGGGGGCTAAAGGCTACACCTTC
TRBV3-1/TRBV3-2	NA	TRBD1	15	TRBJ1-2	CASSQVPDREESYTF	TGTGCCAGCAGCCAAGTCCCGGACAGGGAGGAAAGCTACACCTTC
TRBV30	few	NA	15	TRBJ1-5	CAWSVRRQGNQPQHF	TGTGCCTGGAGTGTACGGAGGCAGGGCAATCAGCCCCAGCATTTT
TRBV19	NA	NA	14	TRBJ1-5	CASSTTGSNQPQHF	TGTGCCAGTAGCACGACAGGAAGCAATCAGCCCCAGCATTTT
TRBV11-3	NA	NA	15	TRBJ2-1	CASSPRGHSINEQFF	TGTGCCAGCAGCCCCAGGGGACATTCGATCAATGAGCAGTTCTTC
TRBV7-2	NA	NA	15	TRBJ1-1	CASSSRRGPNTEAFF	TGTGCCAGCAGCTCCAGGCGAGGGCCGAACACTGAAGCTTTCTTT
TRBV7-9	few	TRBD1	14	TRBJ1-4	CASSQTGGLGELFF	TGTGCCAGCAGCCAGACAGGGGGCCTGGGGGAACTGTTTTTT
TRBV3-1/TRBV3-2	NA	NA	14	TRBJ1-3	CASSRRNIGNTIYF	TGTGCCAGCAGCCGCAGGAACATAGGAAACACCATATATTTT
TRBV30	NA	NA	11	TRBJ2-1	CAWSVANEQFF	TGTGCCTGGAGTGTAGCGAATGAGCAGTTCTTC
TRBV6-6	NA	NA	14	TRBJ1-2	CASSYGRGSYGYTF	TGTGCCAGCAGTTACGGCAGGGGCTCCTATGGCTACACCTTC
TRBV12-5	NA	TRBD1	13	TRBJ2-1	CASGQGAPNEQFF	TGTGCTAGTGGCCAGGGGGCCCCCAATGAGCAGTTCTTC